Shown below are 13 T cell receptor beta chains from a single sample sequenced in a study of control samples from healthy donors and cancer patients. Profiling relied on immunoSEQ multiplex PCR, and the TCRdb table lists in-frame clones only, not all of them. The sample lists about 110,000 clones; 75% to 95% were seen once. The sample consisted of blood. These receptors originate from a human donor in good health. The donor label of this sample is uncertain.

This chain links TRBV7-6 with TRBJ2-7; 7 bases fit TRBD1. The germline gives CDR1 SGHVS, CDR2 FNYEAQ. Trimming removed 3 bases from V and 4 bases from J; junction bases left unmatched: 9. CDR3 length: 15 residues. CDR3 residues: CASSFEGASGYEQYF. The CDR3 DNA sequence: TGTGCCAGCAGCTTTGAGGGGGCGTCGGGTTACGAGCAGTACTTC.

The chain carries TRBV24-1 and TRBJ1-2; TRBD1 agrees at 7 bases. Trimming removed 4 bases from V and 5 bases from J; junction bases left unmatched: 6. Germline V gene data show CDR1 as KGHDR and CDR2 as SFDVKD. This CDR3 contains 14 residues. The CDR3 nucleotides read TGTGCCACCAGTGACACCGGGACAGAGTATGGCTACACCTTC. This codes for CATSDTGTEYGYTF.

With regard to this clone: This same CDR3 is encoded by further DNA sequences in the sample. The chain links TRBV19 to TRBJ1-5, with D possibly matching TRBD1 (6 bases). Between the trimmed V and J ends, which lost 5 bases and 2 bases, there was a span of 10 bases. Germline V gene sequence: CDR1 LNHDA, CDR2 SQIVND (reference sequence). The CDR3 length is 14 residues. The CDR3 spells CASSLRQGNQPQHF. CDR3 in DNA: TGTGCCAGTAGTTTACGACAGGGCAATCAGCCCCAGCATTTT.

V and J are TRBV3-1 (or the pseudogene TRBV3-2) and TRBJ1-6; no reliable D call. The CDR3 is made up of 17 amino acids. Germline V CDR1 and CDR2: LGHDT, YNNKEL (reference sequence). V was clipped by 0 bases and J by 0 bases, with 9 bases between them. CDR3 nucleotide sequence: TGTGCCAGCAGCCAAGAGTGGCGTAACTCCTATAATTCACCCCTCCACTTT. It translates to CASSQEWRNSYNSPLHF.

The J gene is TRBJ2-5, the V gene TRBV7-7; 9 nucleotides match TRBD1. V dropped 5 bases and J dropped 5; count of bases not matched to a gene: 15. Germline V gives CDR1 SSHAT, CDR2 FNYEAQ (reference sequence). This CDR3 contains 17 residues. In nucleotides, the CDR3 is TGTGCCAGCAGCCCACGATACCCCACAGGGGGCTACGAGACCCAGTACTTC. This sequence encodes CASSPRYPTGGYETQYF.

The chain combines TRBV9 with TRBJ2-6; D gene unclear. Germline V gene data show CDR1 as SGDLS and CDR2 as YYNGEE. This CDR3 has 17 residues. The V gene lost 0 bases and the J gene lost 0 bases, with 10 bases spanning the gap. CDR3 sequence (DNA): TGTGCCAGCAGCGTAGTGGATGGCCGCTCTGGGGCCAACGTCCTGACTTTC. Translating gives CASSVVDGRSGANVLTF.

The gene calls are TRBV19 and TRBJ2-2; no definite D call. The CDR3 loop spans 14 amino acids. CDR1 LNHDA and CDR2 SQIVND come from the germline V gene (reference sequence). V was shortened by 1 base and J by 4 bases, with 7 bases between the two germline ends. CDR3 DNA sequence: TGTGCCAGTAGTATAGCCCGGGCCACCGGGGAGCTGTTTTTT. Encoded protein: CASSIARATGELFF.

The chain is built from TRBV7-2 and TRBJ1-5; D is perhaps TRBD1 (6 bases). V gave up 2 bases and J gave up 5 bases, with 13 bases separating them. Germline assignment: CDR1 SGHTA and CDR2 FQGNSA. This CDR3 spans 15 amino acids. The CDR3 DNA sequence: TGTGCCAGCAGCTTAATCGGAACAGGGCATCAGCCCCAGCATTTT. Translated: CASSLIGTGHQPQHF.

This clone was recorded a few times. The chain employs TRBV5-1 and TRBJ1-1; 7 bases are shared with TRBD1. Germline V gene lookup returns CDR1 SGHRS and CDR2 YFSETQ. Trimming cost V 2 bases and J 5 bases; bases outside gene matches: 3. The CDR3 totals 13 residues. The CDR3 DNA reads TGCGCCAGCAGCTTCGAGACAGGGACTGAAGCTTTCTTT. Translating it yields CASSFETGTEAFF.

The chain joins TRBV13 to TRBJ1-2; D not resolved. CDR1 and CDR2 from the germline V gene are PRHDT and FYEKMQ (reference sequence). V lost 4 bases to trimming and J lost 4 bases, with 7 bases between them. This CDR3 comprises 12 residues. The CDR3: CASSWKFYGYTF. The CDR3 coding sequence is TGTGCCAGCAGCTGGAAGTTCTATGGCTACACCTTC.

The chain carries TRBV9 and TRBJ1-4; D unresolved. The germline gives CDR1 SGDLS, CDR2 YYNGEE. The V gene lost 0 bases and the J gene lost 7 bases, with 10 bases spanning the gap. The CDR3 has 14 residues. Here the CDR3 reads CASSVDGSGEKLFF. The CDR3 nucleotides read TGTGCCAGCAGCGTAGACGGGAGCGGTGAAAAACTGTTTTTT.

In DNA, the CDR3 is TGTGCCTGGGCAGGGGGCTCGATGAACTATGGCTACACCTTC. The encoded protein is CAWAGGSMNYGYTF. The chain uses TRBV30 and TRBJ1-2; 8 bases map to TRBD1. V was clipped by 5 bases and J by 2 bases; unmatched bases: 7. The CDR3 spans 14 residues. Germline V lookup: CDR1 GTSNPN, CDR2 SVGIG (reference sequence).

V is TRBV11-1 and J is TRBJ1-6; D not certain. The CDR3 consists of 16 residues. V lost 0 bases, J lost 7 bases, and 13 bases lay in between. CDR1 is SGHAT and CDR2 is FQDESV in the germline V gene (reference sequence). The CDR3 loop is CASSLATPGGNSPLHF. CDR3 nucleotides: TGTGCCAGCAGCTTAGCGACCCCAGGTGGAAATTCACCCCTCCACTTT.